Presented here are 23 T cell receptor beta chains from one specimen sequenced in a study of blood T cell repertoires in COVID-19. The repertoire was sequenced with immunoSEQ multiplex PCR; TCRdb's copy has only in-frame clones and lacks some. Of some 250,000 clones listed, around 88% were seen once; the top ten hold around 3.3%. Material for sequencing was PBMCs or T cells enriched from blood (not recorded which). These receptors were collected from a woman aged 40 to 55 with acute COVID-19.

This chain uses TRBV19 with TRBJ1-2; D is unclear. The CDR3 has 14 amino acids. Trimming took 3 bases from V and 6 from J, leaving 14 bases between them. Germline V gene lookup returns CDR1 LNHDA and CDR2 SQIVND (reference sequence). The CDR3 loop reads CASSILSARDGYTF. CDR3 DNA: TGTGCCAGTAGTATCCTATCGGCCCGGGATGGCTACACCTTC.

This chain uses TRBV19 with TRBJ2-1, with 8 nucleotides matching TRBD2. The length of the CDR3 is 15 residues. The V segment lost 3 bases and the J segment 7 bases; nucleotides outside the gene matches: 8. CDR1 is LNHDA and CDR2 is SQIVND in the germline V gene (reference sequence). Here the CDR3 reads CASSIGGRTMNEQFF. CDR3 DNA sequence: TGTGCCAGTAGTATCGGCGGGAGGACGATGAATGAGCAGTTCTTC.

V and J are TRBV5-1 and TRBJ2-1; the match to TRBD2 covers 10 bases. The CDR3 is 14 amino acids. Germline CDR1 and CDR2: SGHRS and YFSETQ. The trim removed 5 bases at V and 8 bases at J, leaving 7 bases unmatched. The CDR3 DNA sequence: TGCGCCAGCAGGTTAGCGGGAGGAGGCTATGAGCAGTTCTTC. This encodes CASRLAGGGYEQFF. Variable domain in full (rest from reference TRBV5-1 and TRBJ2-1): KAGVTQTPRYLIKTRGQQVTLSCSPISGHRSVSWYQQTPGQGLQFLFEYFSETQRNKGNFPGRFSGRQFSNSRSEMNVSTLELGDSALYLCASRLAGGGYEQFFGPGTRLTVL.

The V call is TRBV6-5, the J call TRBJ2-3, with a tentative D call TRBD1 (6 bases). The germline CDR1 and CDR2 sequences are MNHEY and SVGAGI. The CDR3 contains 12 residues. V was cut by 5 bases and J by 5 bases, with 8 bases left in between. The CDR3 bases are TGTGCCAGCAGTCGCAGGGGAGATACGCAGTATTTT. It encodes CASSRRGDTQYF.

CDR3 nucleotides: TGTGCCAGCAGTTTATCCCTCGACAGGGCAACTAATGAAAAACTGTTTTTT. Its translation: CASSLSLDRATNEKLFF. The V call is TRBV28, the J call TRBJ1-4, with 7 nucleotides matching TRBD1. This CDR3 region has 17 residues. V trimming: 1 base; J trimming: 0 bases; junction bases outside the gene matches: 5. Germline V gives CDR1 MDHEN, CDR2 SYDVKM.

V is TRBV7-9 and J is TRBJ2-3, with 12 bases lining up with TRBD2. CDR1 is SEHNR, CDR2 FQNEAQ, per germline (reference sequence). CDR3 length equals 19 residues. The V and J ends lost 5 bases and 3 bases, in that order; junction bases with no gene match: 15. DNA of the CDR3: TGTGCCAGCAGCCCCCGAAGTCTAGCGGGAGGGAGATGGACAGATACGCAGTATTTT. Its protein is CASSPRSLAGGRWTDTQYF.

The chain recombines TRBV7-6 with TRBJ2-3, with TRBD2 matching 8 bases. J was trimmed by 3 bases and V by 5 bases; bases with no gene match: 13. Per the germline V gene, CDR1 is SGHVS and CDR2 is FNYEAQ. The CDR3 spans 17 residues. The CDR3 loop is CASSPFAGASGTDTQYF. Written as DNA, the CDR3 is TGTGCCAGCAGCCCCTTTGCCGGGGCTAGCGGGACAGATACGCAGTATTTT.

The genes are TRBV6-5 and TRBJ1-2, with D uncertain. The CDR3 has 11 amino acids. Germline V lookup: CDR1 MNHEY, CDR2 SVGAGI. Trimming stripped 8 bases from V and 4 bases from J, with 8 bases between. As DNA, the CDR3 is TGTGCCAGCCAGGAGGTCTATGGCTACACCTTC. This sequence encodes CASQEVYGYTF.

The chain is built from TRBV7-2 and TRBJ2-5, with 11 nucleotides matching TRBD2. V was clipped by 5 bases and J by 7 bases; unmatched bases: 6. Germline CDR1 reads SGHTA; CDR2 reads FQGNSA. The CDR3 is 14 residues long. The CDR3 region has the DNA TGTGCCAGCAGCCAAACTAGCGGGGGCCGGACCCAGTACTTC. It is translated as CASSQTSGGRTQYF. Variable domain in full (rest from reference TRBV7-2 and TRBJ2-5): GAGVSQSPSNKVTEKGKDVELRCDPISGHTALYWYRQSLGQGLEFLIYFQGNSAPDKSGLPSDRFSAERTGGSVSTLTIQRTQQEDSAVYLCASSQTSGGRTQYFGPGTRLLVL.

This chain uses TRBV10-3 with TRBJ1-1, with 7 bases lining up with TRBD1. The CDR3 extends over 15 amino acids. The V and J ends lost 4 bases and 2 bases, in that order; junction bases with no gene match: 7. Germline V gene data show CDR1 as ENHRY and CDR2 as SYGVKD. CDR3 DNA sequence: TGTGCCATCAGTGTTGCAGGGGGTTCCAACACTGAAGCTTTCTTT. Its translation: CAISVAGGSNTEAFF.

J is TRBJ2-5 and V is TRBV7-9, with 9 bases fitting TRBD1. Germline V gives CDR1 SEHNR, CDR2 FQNEAQ (reference sequence). The CDR3 is 15 amino acids. J lost 3 bases, V lost 5 bases, and 7 bases had no gene match. The CDR3 sequence is CASSPQGQGKETQYF. The CDR3 bases are TGTGCCAGCAGCCCCCAGGGACAGGGAAAAGAGACCCAGTACTTC.

The genes are TRBV27 and TRBJ2-4; 8 bases are a match to TRBD1. V lost 10 bases and J lost 0; bases outside the gene matches: 23. There are 20 residues in the CDR3. The germline gives CDR1 MNHEY, CDR2 SMNVEV (reference sequence). The CDR3 here is CATRNVPDRVLKAAKNIQYF. The CDR3 nucleotides read TGTGCCACCCGAAACGTCCCGGACAGGGTTTTGAAGGCAGCCAAAAACATTCAGTACTTC.

The chain couples TRBV4-2 to TRBJ2-5; D gene unclear. CDR1 is LGHNA and CDR2 is YNFKEQ in the germline V gene. V dropped 1 base and J dropped 2 bases, with 8 bases sitting between them. CDR3 size: 14 residues. The CDR3 spells CASSQASVQETQYF. The CDR3 region has the DNA TGTGCCAGCAGCCAAGCTTCGGTTCAAGAGACCCAGTACTTC.

This clone was picked up a small number of times. V is TRBV5-3 and J is TRBJ1-2; 10 bases match TRBD1. TRBV5-3 is identified as an open reading frame with a role that is uncertain. Losses at the gene ends were 5 bases for V and 5 bases for J; bases not matched to a gene: 18. This CDR3 region has 18 residues. CDR3 in amino acids: CARSPGQGDDSRAYGYTF. CDR3 coding DNA: TGTGCCAGAAGTCCCGGACAGGGGGACGATAGTAGGGCATATGGCTACACCTTC.

The V call is TRBV7-9, the J call TRBJ2-2, with D perhaps matching TRBD2 (5 bases). Trimming cost V 1 base and J 5 bases, with 11 bases left between them. CDR1 and CDR2 (germline): SEHNR, FQNEAQ (reference sequence). CDR3 size: 15 residues. The CDR3 DNA is TGTGCCAGCAGCTTAGTAGGGAGCAGGACCGGGGAGCTGTTTTTT. Translating gives CASSLVGSRTGELFF.

The chain employs TRBV4-1 and TRBJ2-1; TRBD2 might be the D (6 bases). The CDR3 is 16 residues long. The V gene lost 1 base and the J gene lost 0 bases, with 10 bases spanning the gap. Germline values: CDR1 MGHRA, CDR2 YSYEKL. The CDR3 spells CASSQADYPSYNEQFF. CDR3 nucleotide sequence: TGCGCCAGCAGCCAAGCGGACTATCCCTCCTACAATGAGCAGTTCTTC.

The chain has TRBV18 and TRBJ1-1; D not certain. Per germline, CDR1 KGHSH and CDR2 LQKENI. The CDR3 has 14 residues. V was clipped by 0 bases and J by 3 bases, with 8 bases between them. The CDR3 is CASSPPTEDTEAFF. In DNA form, the CDR3 reads TGTGCCAGCTCACCACCTACAGAAGACACTGAAGCTTTCTTT.

V is TRBV3-1 (or the pseudogene TRBV3-2) and J is TRBJ2-1; perhaps TRBD1 as D (5 bases). Germline CDR1 is LGHDT and CDR2 is YNNKEL (reference sequence). The CDR3 is made up of 13 amino acids. Between the trimmed V and J ends, which lost 1 base and 13 bases, there was a span of 14 bases. The CDR3 DNA sequence: TGTGCCAGCAGCCAAGTTTGGGGAAGGGGACAGTTCTTC. Translating gives CASSQVWGRGQFF.

This clone was recorded a few times. The V call is TRBV5-1, the J call TRBJ1-1; TRBD1 agrees at 9 bases. The CDR3 has 14 amino acids. The germline gives CDR1 SGHRS, CDR2 YFSETQ. V shed 0 bases, J shed 3 bases, and the junction held 0 bases outside the gene matches. The CDR3 nucleotides are TGCGCCAGCAGCTTGGGGACAGGGGACACTGAAGCTTTCTTT. Its protein product is CASSLGTGDTEAFF.

The chain employs TRBV5-5 and TRBJ2-1; D gene ambiguous. The length of the CDR3 is 11 residues. Trimming cost V 5 bases and J 9 bases, with 9 bases left between them. Germline values: CDR1 SGHKS, CDR2 YYEKEE (reference sequence). The chain's CDR3 is CASSTGSEQFF. As DNA, the CDR3 is TGTGCCAGCAGTACGGGTAGTGAGCAGTTCTTC.

This chain links TRBV2 with TRBJ2-1, with 7 nucleotides matching TRBD2. CDR1 and CDR2 from the germline V gene are SNHLY and FYNNEI. The CDR3 contains 14 residues. The junction had 1 base not matched to a gene; V was cut back by 4 bases and J by 1 base. CDR3 sequence: CASSASGSYNEQFF. CDR3 sequence (DNA): TGTGCCAGCAGTGCTAGCGGATCCTACAATGAGCAGTTCTTC.

This clone appeared a few times. The chain is built from TRBV7-9 and TRBJ2-1, with 7 bases that match TRBD2. J was trimmed by 4 bases and V by 6 bases; bases with no gene match: 12. The CDR3 contains 16 residues. From germline, CDR1 is SEHNR and CDR2 FQNEAQ (reference sequence). CDR3 amino acids: CASRGTAGTTYNEQFF. CDR3 DNA: TGTGCCAGCAGAGGGACGGCCGGGACTACATACAATGAGCAGTTCTTC.

The chain is built from TRBV27 and TRBJ1-2; D uncertain. Germline V gene sequence: CDR1 MNHEY, CDR2 SMNVEV (reference sequence). The CDR3 is 12 residues long. Trimming shortened V by 0 bases and J by 7 bases, and 6 bases separated the two germline ends. The CDR3 DNA reads as TGTGCCAGCAGTTTATCCGGAGGTGGCTACACCTTC. It encodes CASSLSGGGYTF.